What follows are 13 T cell receptor beta chains derived from one specimen sequenced in a study of CD8 T cells in ankylosing spondylitis. TCRdb ran MiXCR on the 5' RACE reads and lists one entry per CDR3 protein. The table has 250,000 to 300,000 distinct CDR3 sequences, roughly 20% seen once. What was sequenced was blood, either unsorted or a sorted T cell fraction (not recorded which). The receptors originated from a male donor with ankylosing spondylitis or in good health (not recorded which).

The table lists this clonotype with a few counts. The J gene is TRBJ1-3, the V gene TRBV18; weak D call: TRBD1 (6 bases). Germline V gives CDR1 KGHSH, CDR2 LQKENI. This CDR3 comprises 12 residues. V was cut by 8 bases and J by 2 bases, with 7 bases left in between. Written as DNA, the CDR3 is TGTGCCAGCCGGGACACTGGAAACACCATATATTTT. It codes for CASRDTGNTIYF.

This clonotype appeared many times. The chain carries TRBV10-3 and TRBJ1-1; D remains ambiguous. CDR3 length: 11 residues. Germline CDR1 is ENHRY and CDR2 is SYGVKD. Deletions cut 6 bases from V and 8 bases from J, with 10 bases between. CDR3 sequence reads: CAIRSDQEAFF. The CDR3 DNA reads as TGTGCCATCAGGTCGGATCAGGAAGCTTTCTTT.

V and J are TRBV5-1 and TRBJ2-2, with TRBD1 matching over 7 bases. Germline loops: CDR1 SGHRS, CDR2 YFSETQ. V was pared by 4 bases and J by 4 bases, with 7 bases of the junction left unmatched. The CDR3 length is 15 residues. The CDR3 sequence is CASSKQGLSTGELFF. The CDR3 DNA reads TGCGCCAGCAGCAAACAGGGGCTGTCCACCGGGGAGCTGTTTTTT.

In this sample, this clonotype turned up a few times. The rearrangement uses TRBV12-3 or TRBV12-4 and TRBJ2-2; D may be TRBD2 (5 bases). Trimming took 7 bases from V and 5 from J, leaving 11 bases between them. This CDR3 spans 13 amino acids. The CDR3 nucleotides are TGTGCCAGCAACTTACGAGGGACCGGGGAGCTGTTTTTT. Translation: CASNLRGTGELFF.

The V and J genes are TRBV10-3 and TRBJ1-1, with no clear D. Deletions cut 9 bases from V and 1 base from J, with 9 bases between. The CDR3 spans 12 residues. The V gene's germline CDR1 is ENHRY and CDR2 SYGVKD. CDR3 sequence: CAIRSKNTEAFF. The DNA for the CDR3 is TGTGCCATACGTTCGAAGAACACTGAAGCTTTCTTT.

There are a few counts of this clonotype. Because the CDR3 is missing its conserved closing phenylalanine or tryptophan, this is likely a read error. The chain links TRBV28 to TRBJ1-6, with D unresolved. Germline-derived CDR1 and CDR2 are MDHEN and SYDVKM. The ends were cut back, 5 bases at V and 15 bases at J, with 11 bases in the middle. The CDR3 has 11 amino acids. In DNA form, the CDR3 reads TGTGCCAGCAGTCCCCGTGGGAACCTCCACTAT. Translation: CASSPRGNLHY.

In its sample, this clonotype was seen a few times. The chain joins TRBV10-3 to TRBJ1-1; a possible D gene is TRBD1 (5 bases). The CDR3 loop spans 13 amino acids. Germline V lookup: CDR1 ENHRY, CDR2 SYGVKD. The V end lost 5 bases, the J end lost 6 bases, and 13 bases lay between the germline ends. DNA of the CDR3: TGTGCCATCAGTTTTCAGGGTGACGCTGAAGCTTTCTTT. It is translated as CAISFQGDAEAFF.

This chain joins TRBV25-1 and TRBJ1-4; D is unresolved. Germline assignment: CDR1 MGHDK and CDR2 SYGVNS. This CDR3 is 13 amino acids long. Trimming took off 2 bases at V and 11 bases at J, with 12 bases between the two ends. The DNA of the CDR3 is TGTGCCAGCAGTGAAAGGGCGGTAGGCAAACTGTTTTTT. Translated, it gives CASSERAVGKLFF.

This rearrangement joins TRBV6-4 to TRBJ2-3; D not resolved. In germline, CDR1 is MRHNA, CDR2 SNTAGT. The CDR3 covers 13 residues. Trimming removed 4 bases at V and 5 bases at J, with 10 bases between. Written as DNA, the CDR3 is TGTGCCAGCAGTGTGGCGGTCGGAGATACGCAGTATTTT. Amino acid sequence: CASSVAVGDTQYF.

The V gene is TRBV20-1, the J gene TRBJ1-5, with TRBD1 matching 7 bases. The germline V gene has CDR1 DFQATT and CDR2 SNEGSKA (reference sequence). This CDR3 has 14 residues. V gave up 7 bases and J gave up 3 bases; unmatched junction bases: 9. CDR3 DNA: TGCAGTGTCTCCCCAGGGGGTTTCAATCAGCCCCAGCATTTT. This gives the protein CSVSPGGFNQPQHF.

This clonotype has a handful of counts. The V and J genes are TRBV9 and TRBJ2-3; D perhaps matches TRBD2 (5 bases). V lost 3 bases, J lost 7 bases, and 15 bases lay in between. This CDR3 has 14 amino acids. Germline CDR1 reads SGDLS; CDR2 reads YYNGEE. For the CDR3, the DNA is TGTGCCAGCAGCGCTCGATGGACTTCGCATACGCAGTATTTT. Protein: CASSARWTSHTQYF.

The chain joins TRBV9 to TRBJ2-5, with TRBD2 as a possible D gene (6 bases). The V end lost 0 bases, the J end lost 4 bases, and 10 bases lay between the germline ends. In germline, CDR1 is SGDLS, CDR2 YYNGEE. The CDR3 totals 14 residues. In DNA form, the CDR3 reads TGTGCCAGCAGCGTAGCTCCAGCGGGAGAGACCCAGTACTTC. It is translated as CASSVAPAGETQYF.

This clonotype showed up just a few times. The CDR3 reads CASSPPFGTGIAGELFF. CDR3 nucleotides: TGTGCCAGCTCACCACCGTTCGGGACAGGGATTGCCGGGGAGCTGTTTTTT. The V gene is TRBV18, the J gene TRBJ2-2; 9 bases match TRBD1. The CDR3 spans 17 residues. Germline V lookup: CDR1 KGHSH, CDR2 LQKENI. V trimming: 0 bases; J trimming: 6 bases; junction bases outside the gene matches: 8.